The 8 T cell receptor beta chains presented below share a single source sample, sequenced in a study of control samples from healthy donors and cancer patients. The assay was immunoSEQ multiplex PCR, and TCRdb's table has in-frame clones only and misses some. This sample yields fewer than 95,000 clones, of which approximately 86% are seen a single time; 19% belongs to the top ten. The sequencing input was blood. These receptors all stem from a man aged 25-45 years in good health.

The rearrangement links TRBV6-6 to TRBJ2-2; 9 nucleotides align to TRBD2. V shed 5 bases, J shed 1 base, and the junction held 2 bases outside the gene matches. Germline V lookup: CDR1 MNHNY, CDR2 SVGAGI (reference sequence). This CDR3 is 15 amino acids long. CDR3 loop: CASSSGGRNTGELFF. CDR3 DNA sequence: TGTGCCAGCAGTAGCGGGGGGCGGAACACCGGGGAGCTGTTTTTT.

The chain has TRBV30 and TRBJ2-5; perhaps TRBD1 as D (5 bases). Between the trimmed V and J ends, which lost 0 bases and 11 bases, there was a span of 10 bases. The CDR3 loop spans 11 amino acids. Germline values: CDR1 GTSNPN, CDR2 SVGIG (reference sequence). CDR3 in DNA: TGTGCCTGGAGTGTACAGGACATACAGTACTTC. Its translation is CAWSVQDIQYF.

The CDR3 reads CASSWGREQFF. The DNA for the CDR3 is TGTGCCAGCAGTTGGGGTAGGGAGCAGTTCTTC. The rearrangement uses TRBV6-5 and TRBJ2-1; D gene ambiguous. V was pared by 4 bases and J by 10 bases, with 8 bases between. The CDR3 spans 11 residues. Germline V gene lookup returns CDR1 MNHEY and CDR2 SVGAGI.

This chain uses TRBV5-5 with TRBJ1-5, with D uncertain. CDR1 is SGHKS, CDR2 YYEKEE, per germline (reference sequence). The CDR3 runs to 14 residues. V lost 3 bases to trimming and J lost 5 bases, with 12 bases between them. Written as DNA, the CDR3 is TGTGCCAGCAGCTCAGATGGCAGATATCAGCCCCAGCATTTT. Translating gives CASSSDGRYQPQHF.

This clone was seen just once. The rearrangement uses TRBV5-1 and TRBJ2-5; TRBD1 is a possible D gene (6 bases). The germline V gene has CDR1 SGHRS and CDR2 YFSETQ. The germline V and J ends were trimmed by 4 bases and 5 bases, with 12 bases remaining between them. CDR3 length: 13 residues. The DNA for the CDR3 is TGCGCCAGCAGCCCCACAGGGTTCGAGACCCAGTACTTC. Its protein is CASSPTGFETQYF. The full variable domain, completed using reference TRBV5-1 and TRBJ2-5, is KAGVTQTPRYLIKTRGQQVTLSCSPISGHRSVSWYQQTPGQGLQFLFEYFSETQRNKGNFPGRFSGRQFSNSRSEMNVSTLELGDSALYLCASSPTGFETQYFGPGTRLLVL.

This clone counts as medium-sized. The rearrangement links TRBV3-1 (or the pseudogene TRBV3-2) to TRBJ2-3; TRBD2 might be the D (5 bases). The V end lost 1 base, the J end lost 1 base, and 9 bases lay between the germline ends. This CDR3 has 15 residues. Per germline, CDR1 LGHDT and CDR2 YNNKEL (reference sequence). The CDR3 reads CASSQAGFRTDTQYF. For the CDR3, the DNA is TGTGCCAGCAGCCAAGCGGGGTTCCGCACAGATACGCAGTATTTT.

The V and J genes are TRBV6-6 and TRBJ1-1; 10 positions agree with TRBD1. Germline CDR1 is MNHNY and CDR2 is SVGAGI (reference sequence). The CDR3 sequence is 17 residues long. V was clipped by 5 bases and J by 0 bases; unmatched bases: 9. CDR3: CASSRSGQGTMNTEAFF. Here the CDR3 DNA reads TGTGCCAGCAGTCGCTCGGGACAGGGGACAATGAACACTGAAGCTTTCTTT.

In this sample, this clone turned up a few times. The chain recombines TRBV5-1 with TRBJ2-7; 10 nucleotides agree with TRBD1. The CDR3 spans 14 residues. Looked up from germline, CDR1 is SGHRS and CDR2 is YFSETQ. V was pared by 3 bases and J by 5 bases, with 5 bases of the junction left unmatched. The CDR3 reads CASSSTGGRNEQYF. CDR3 coding DNA: TGCGCCAGCAGCTCGACAGGGGGCCGAAACGAGCAGTACTTC.